Given below is one T cell receptor (beta chain) in context. The antigen is not known. These data come from a study of shared clonotypes between healthy human individuals. Study-level findings and limits: The study generally estimated greater richness for naive than memory subsets. It was observed that 5% to 6% of naive CD4 clonotypes were shared across several donors. Tissue TCR repertoires likely differ from these blood-only repertoires.

Authors' methods: Filtering differed, since immunoSEQ gave only junction sequences and no quality scores. Measured with immunoSEQ multiplex PCR; TCRdb has only the in-frame clones, and not every one. D and trimming were read from the DNA, whereas the V and J calls and clone size are those reported in that table. The sample comprises over 2 million clones, about 90% of which are singletons, and around 0.4% rests with the top ten. The sample taken for sequencing was naive CD4+ T cells from PBMCs. Subset indicated: CD45RA+ positively selected. The TCR sequence derives from a man aged 18-30 years in good health. Some clones in this sample may be carry-over from other donors' samples.

The CDR3 here is CSARTESYNEQFF. The CDR3 coding sequence is TGCAGCGCAAGGACAGAGTCCTACAATGAGCAGTTCTTC. The gene calls are TRBV29-1 and TRBJ2-1; D possibly corresponds to TRBD1 (6 bases). Germline CDR1 is SQVTM and CDR2 is ANQGSEA. V was pared by 7 bases and J by 1 base, with 11 bases between. This CDR3 is 13 amino acids long.